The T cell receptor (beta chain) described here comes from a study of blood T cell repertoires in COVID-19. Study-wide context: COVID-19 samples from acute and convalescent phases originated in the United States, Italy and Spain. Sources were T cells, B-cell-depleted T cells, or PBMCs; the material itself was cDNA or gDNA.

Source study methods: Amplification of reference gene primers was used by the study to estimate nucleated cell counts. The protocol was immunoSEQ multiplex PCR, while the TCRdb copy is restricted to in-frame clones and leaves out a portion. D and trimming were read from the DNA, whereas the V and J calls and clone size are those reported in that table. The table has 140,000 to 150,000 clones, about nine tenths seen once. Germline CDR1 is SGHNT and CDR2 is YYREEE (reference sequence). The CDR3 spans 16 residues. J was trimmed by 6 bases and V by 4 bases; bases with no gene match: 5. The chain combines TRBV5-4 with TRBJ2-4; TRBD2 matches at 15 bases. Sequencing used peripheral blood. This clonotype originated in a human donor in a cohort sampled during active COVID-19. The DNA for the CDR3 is TGTGCCAGCAGCCTTCGGACTAGCGGGAGGGTAAACATTCAGTACTTC. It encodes CASSLRTSGRVNIQYF.